The rows below give T cell receptor beta chains drawn from one sample of a study of stem cell transplantation in POMP-related autoinflammatory disease. The table came from immunoSEQ multiplex PCR; TCRdb's copy has only in-frame clones and leaves some out. The table includes more than 9,000 clones, 75% to 85% detected once. The material was CD4+ T cells from PBMCs, obtained after stem cell transplantation. These TCRs come from a human patient with POMP-related autoinflammation and immune dysregulation (PRAID). The graft donor may account for some of the T cells. The CDR3 runs from the conserved cysteine through the conserved F or W. Each record gives: V gene, J gene, clone size, D gene, CDR3 protein, CDR3 DNA. The D gene is left open where the match is weak. Size values are once, few and many counts, or a class for expanded clones, and some rows have none.

TRBV7-3	TRBJ2-2	NA	TRBD2	CASSESGGVIGELFF	TGTGCCAGCAGCGAGTCGGGAGGGGTGATCGGGGAGCTGTTTTTT
TRBV7-9	TRBJ2-1	NA	TRBD2	CASRRLAGGRYNEQFF	TGTGCCAGCCGAAGACTAGCGGGAGGGAGGTACAATGAGCAGTTCTTC
TRBV7-9	TRBJ1-1	NA	TRBD1	CASSNSRGGAFF	TGTGCCAGCAGCAATTCCAGGGGGGGAGCTTTCTTT
TRBV7-2	TRBJ1-2	NA	NA	CASSELPGYGYTF	TGTGCCAGCAGCGAACTACCGGGCTATGGCTACACCTTC
TRBV6-5	TRBJ2-7	NA	TRBD2	CASSRTSGMGEQYF	TGTGCCAGCAGCCGGACTAGCGGGATGGGAGAGCAGTACTTC
TRBV30	TRBJ2-5	NA	TRBD1	CAWRRGQGAWETQYF	TGTGCCTGGCGACGGGGACAGGGGGCTTGGGAGACCCAGTACTTC
TRBV7-6	TRBJ2-1	few	NA	CASSLFGQHNEQFF	TGTGCCAGCAGCTTATTCGGACAGCACAATGAGCAGTTCTTC
TRBV5-6	TRBJ1-5	few	NA	CASSAGRGGFSNQPQHF	TGTGCCAGCAGCGCGGGCAGGGGAGGATTTAGCAATCAGCCCCAGCATTTT
TRBV19	TRBJ1-5	few	TRBD1	CASTPTGGNQPQHF	TGTGCCAGTACCCCGACAGGGGGGAATCAGCCCCAGCATTTT
TRBV29-1	TRBJ1-1	few	NA	CSVGTGRGTEAFF	TGCAGCGTGGGAACAGGGAGGGGCACTGAAGCTTTCTTT
TRBV6-2/TRBV6-3	TRBJ1-1	few	NA	CASSYSFGRTEAFF	TGTGCCAGCAGTTACTCGTTCGGCCGGACTGAAGCTTTCTTT
TRBV10-3	TRBJ2-2	NA	TRBD2	CAIRQTSGGNTGELFF	TGTGCCATCAGACAGACTAGCGGGGGAAACACCGGGGAGCTGTTTTTT
TRBV12-3/TRBV12-4	TRBJ1-1	NA	NA	CASSPRTTTEAFF	TGTGCCAGCAGCCCACGGACAACCACTGAAGCTTTCTTT
TRBV3-1/TRBV3-2	TRBJ2-1	NA	TRBD2	CASSRSSGSPYEQFF	TGTGCCAGCAGCCGGTCTAGCGGGAGTCCCTATGAGCAGTTCTTC
TRBV6-5	TRBJ1-2	NA	NA	CAIPVRSWNYGYTF	TGTGCCATCCCCGTCAGGTCTTGGAACTATGGCTACACCTTC
TRBV3-1/TRBV3-2	TRBJ2-3	NA	NA	CASSQDFDTQYF	TGTGCCAGCAGCCAAGATTTTGATACGCAGTATTTT
TRBV13	TRBJ2-1	few	NA	CASTQRGGGDEQFF	TGTGCCAGCACCCAAAGGGGAGGGGGGGATGAGCAGTTCTTC
TRBV21-1	TRBJ2-1	NA	NA	CASSKVCGITSAYYNEQFF	TGTGCCAGCAGCAAAGTTTGTGGTATTACTAGCGCCTATTACAATGAGCAGTTCTTC
TRBV19	TRBJ2-2	NA	NA	CASRGRAEFVGTGELFF	TGTGCCAGTAGAGGACGGGCCGAGTTTGTAGGCACCGGGGAGCTGTTTTTT
TRBV6-2/TRBV6-3	TRBJ1-5	NA	TRBD1	CASSYATGNQPQHF	TGTGCCAGCAGTTACGCGACAGGGAATCAGCCCCAGCATTTT
TRBV11-1	TRBJ2-2	NA	NA	CASSQPFGAYTGELFF	TGTGCCAGCAGCCAGCCCTTCGGAGCCTACACCGGGGAGCTGTTTTTT
TRBV5-6	TRBJ1-1	NA	NA	CASSWNTEAFF	TGTGCCAGCAGCTGGAACACTGAAGCTTTCTTT
TRBV28	TRBJ2-1	NA	NA	CASSFEVFGTTYNEQFF	TGTGCCAGCAGTTTTGAAGTGTTTGGAACCACATACAATGAGCAGTTCTTC
TRBV5-6	TRBJ1-2	NA	NA	CASSSRTDFPYGYTF	TGTGCCAGCAGCTCCCGGACGGATTTTCCCTATGGCTACACCTTC
TRBV18	TRBJ2-6	once	NA	CASSPGSSGANVLTF	TGTGCCAGCTCACCAGGGAGCTCTGGGGCCAACGTCCTGACTTTC
TRBV27	TRBJ2-1	NA	TRBD2	CASSLRGGSSYNEQFF	TGTGCCAGCAGTTTGCGTGGCGGGAGTTCCTACAATGAGCAGTTCTTC
TRBV28	TRBJ2-1	NA	TRBD2	CASSIAGGRNNEQFF	TGTGCCAGCAGTATAGCGGGAGGGCGAAACAATGAGCAGTTCTTC
TRBV6-4	TRBJ2-1	few	TRBD2	CASSPYGTSGYNEQFF	TGTGCCAGCAGCCCGTACGGAACTAGCGGCTACAATGAGCAGTTCTTC
TRBV28	TRBJ2-2	NA	TRBD1	CASSLNPGQGVSAGELFF	TGTGCCAGCAGCTTAAACCCGGGACAGGGGGTCTCTGCCGGGGAGCTGTTTTTT
TRBV10-3	TRBJ2-7	NA	TRBD1	CAIRIQGAGEQYF	TGTGCCATCAGGATACAGGGGGCTGGCGAGCAGTACTTC
TRBV12-3/TRBV12-4	TRBJ2-1	few	NA	CASREMGGDEQFF	TGTGCCAGCAGAGAAATGGGGGGTGATGAGCAGTTCTTC
TRBV7-9	TRBJ2-5	NA	NA	CASSSDLGTQYF	TGTGCCAGCAGCTCTGATCTTGGGACCCAGTACTTC